This TCR beta chain was sequenced for a study of metastatic and nonmetastatic thyroid tumors. In the study overall: Across blood and tumor or nodule tissue, repertoires from malignant and benign thyroid patients were compared with one another.

TCRdb re-called the PCR reads with MiXCR. The sample lists 25,000 to 40,000 clones; roughly 7.1% were seen once. V was clipped by 7 bases and J by 2 bases, with 14 bases between them. This CDR3 is 15 amino acids long. Per germline, CDR1 WSHSY and CDR2 SAAADI. Prior to thyroid surgery, none of the patients had received any treatment. The table lists this clone with many counts. This receptor was obtained from a female donor with papillary thyroid cancer or a benign thyroid nodule (not recorded which). Some clones in this sample may be carry-over from other donors' samples. The genes are TRBV10-2 and TRBJ2-2, with a possible D match to TRBD1 (6 bases). Source material: blood. Written as DNA, the CDR3 is TGCGCCAGCAAGGGACATGACTTTAACACCGGGGAGCTGTTTTTT. Translating it yields CASKGHDFNTGELFF.